This T cell receptor (beta chain) was sequenced during a study of cytotoxic CD8 clonotypes in ibrutinib-treated CLL. Study-wide context: Researchers reported about a dozen relapsed/refractory and approximately 15 treatment-naive patients, around 17 of them IGHV unmutated. Among the samples, the mean was approximately 260,000 productive templates and roughly 94,000 productive rearrangements.

Here immunoSEQ multiplex PCR was the method, and the copy in TCRdb shows in-frame clones only, minus some. This repertoire shows around 25,000 clones, just under 70% found once; its top ten account for around 26%. V dropped 3 bases and J dropped 0 bases, with 12 bases sitting between them. CDR3 size: 15 residues. The V gene's germline CDR1 is SGHRS and CDR2 YFSETQ. The chain recombines TRBV5-1 with TRBJ1-1, with D unclear. The clonotype comes from a human donor with chronic lymphocytic leukemia. The sequences come from PBMCs, collected after 24 months of ibrutinib treatment. CDR3 bases: TGCGCCAGCAGCTGGGGTTCGGGGTTGAACACTGAAGCTTTCTTT. Its translation: CASSWGSGLNTEAFF.